This T cell receptor (beta chain) was captured by sequencing in a study of cytomegalovirus exposure and HLA in healthy donors. The PCR had 60 Vbeta and 13 Jbeta primers. Libraries were prepared by immunoSEQ multiplex PCR; TCRdb keeps only in-frame clonotypes and omits some of them. The table lists around 130,000 clones, roughly 85% of them singletons. V was clipped by 4 bases and J by 7 bases, with 14 bases between them. Germline V gene sequence: CDR1 SEHNR, CDR2 FQNEAQ (reference sequence). The CDR3 runs 14 residues. Sequenced input: PBMCs. This chain links TRBV7-9 with TRBJ1-5; a possible D gene is TRBD1 (6 bases). This receptor was identified in a woman aged 30 to 39 in good health and CMV-seropositive. CDR3 in DNA: TGTGCCAGCAGCTCGCAAGGGGGTGAACAGCCCCAGCATTTT. It encodes CASSSQGGEQPQHF. Full variable domain (missing parts from reference TRBV7-9 and TRBJ1-5): DTGVSQNPRHKITKRGQNVTFRCDPISEHNRLYWYRQTLGQGPEFLTYFQNEAQLEKSRLLSDRFSAERPKGSFSTLEIQRTEQGDSAMYLCASSSQGGEQPQHFGDGTRLSIL.